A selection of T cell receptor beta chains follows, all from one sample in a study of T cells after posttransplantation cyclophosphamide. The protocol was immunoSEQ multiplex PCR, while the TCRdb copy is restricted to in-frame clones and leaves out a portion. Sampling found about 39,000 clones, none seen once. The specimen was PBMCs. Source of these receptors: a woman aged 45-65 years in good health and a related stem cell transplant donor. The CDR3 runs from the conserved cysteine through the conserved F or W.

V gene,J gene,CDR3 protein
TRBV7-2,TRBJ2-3,CASRPGQENTDTQYF
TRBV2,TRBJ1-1,CASSKLGTGGMNTEAFF
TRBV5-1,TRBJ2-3,CASSLRAGGPTDTQYF
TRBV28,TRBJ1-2,CASSPMGATNYGYTF
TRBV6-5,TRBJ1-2,CASSRRQGSGYGYTF
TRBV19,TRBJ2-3,CASSSSLGTDTQYF
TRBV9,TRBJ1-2,CASSPQGSHYGYTF
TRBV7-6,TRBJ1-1,CASSLWEGGNTEAFF
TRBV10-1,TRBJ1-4,CASIMTGRGTTNEKLFF
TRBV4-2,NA,CASSSTGGVYEQYF
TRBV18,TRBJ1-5,CASSPRGQGIQPQHF
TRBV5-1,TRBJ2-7,CASSPRQGPSFTRGEQYF
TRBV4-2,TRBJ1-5,CASSQELAGDQPQHF
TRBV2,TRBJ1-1,CASSDQGTEAFF
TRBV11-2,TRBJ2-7,CASSPTSPGQYF
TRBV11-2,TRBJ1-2,CASSLGGANYGYTF
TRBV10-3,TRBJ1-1,CAISGNRGTEAFF
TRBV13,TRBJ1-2,CASSLGREYGYTF
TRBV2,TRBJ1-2,CASSEEGQGAYGYTF
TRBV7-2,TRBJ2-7,CASSPQREYEQYF
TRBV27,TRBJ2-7,CASSEGEPARSYEQYF
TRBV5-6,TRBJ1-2,CASSLEGGRHYGYTF
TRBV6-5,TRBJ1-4,CASRAGAGEKLFF
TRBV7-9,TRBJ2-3,CASSSGQGGFTDTQYF
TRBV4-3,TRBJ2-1,CASSQEISLQGNEQFF